This entry features one T cell receptor (beta chain) sequence. Sequencing was performed with immunoSEQ multiplex PCR; in TCRdb, only in-frame clones are kept and a portion is missing. Counted here are some 310,000 clones, 70% to 80% occurring once; the ten biggest clones make up about 6.7%. This entry belongs to a study of cytotoxic CD8 clonotypes in ibrutinib-treated CLL. Germline V gene lookup returns CDR1 LNHDA and CDR2 SQIVND (reference sequence). This CDR3 is 16 amino acids long. The V and J ends lost 3 bases and 5 bases, in that order; junction bases with no gene match: 7. The source was PBMCs, collected before ibrutinib treatment. The receptor was isolated from a human donor with chronic lymphocytic leukemia. The chain has TRBV19 and TRBJ2-1; 10 bases are a match to TRBD2. CDR3 sequence: CASSMTLAGGHNEQFF. Here the CDR3 DNA reads TGTGCCAGTAGTATGACCTTAGCGGGAGGCCACAATGAGCAGTTCTTC.